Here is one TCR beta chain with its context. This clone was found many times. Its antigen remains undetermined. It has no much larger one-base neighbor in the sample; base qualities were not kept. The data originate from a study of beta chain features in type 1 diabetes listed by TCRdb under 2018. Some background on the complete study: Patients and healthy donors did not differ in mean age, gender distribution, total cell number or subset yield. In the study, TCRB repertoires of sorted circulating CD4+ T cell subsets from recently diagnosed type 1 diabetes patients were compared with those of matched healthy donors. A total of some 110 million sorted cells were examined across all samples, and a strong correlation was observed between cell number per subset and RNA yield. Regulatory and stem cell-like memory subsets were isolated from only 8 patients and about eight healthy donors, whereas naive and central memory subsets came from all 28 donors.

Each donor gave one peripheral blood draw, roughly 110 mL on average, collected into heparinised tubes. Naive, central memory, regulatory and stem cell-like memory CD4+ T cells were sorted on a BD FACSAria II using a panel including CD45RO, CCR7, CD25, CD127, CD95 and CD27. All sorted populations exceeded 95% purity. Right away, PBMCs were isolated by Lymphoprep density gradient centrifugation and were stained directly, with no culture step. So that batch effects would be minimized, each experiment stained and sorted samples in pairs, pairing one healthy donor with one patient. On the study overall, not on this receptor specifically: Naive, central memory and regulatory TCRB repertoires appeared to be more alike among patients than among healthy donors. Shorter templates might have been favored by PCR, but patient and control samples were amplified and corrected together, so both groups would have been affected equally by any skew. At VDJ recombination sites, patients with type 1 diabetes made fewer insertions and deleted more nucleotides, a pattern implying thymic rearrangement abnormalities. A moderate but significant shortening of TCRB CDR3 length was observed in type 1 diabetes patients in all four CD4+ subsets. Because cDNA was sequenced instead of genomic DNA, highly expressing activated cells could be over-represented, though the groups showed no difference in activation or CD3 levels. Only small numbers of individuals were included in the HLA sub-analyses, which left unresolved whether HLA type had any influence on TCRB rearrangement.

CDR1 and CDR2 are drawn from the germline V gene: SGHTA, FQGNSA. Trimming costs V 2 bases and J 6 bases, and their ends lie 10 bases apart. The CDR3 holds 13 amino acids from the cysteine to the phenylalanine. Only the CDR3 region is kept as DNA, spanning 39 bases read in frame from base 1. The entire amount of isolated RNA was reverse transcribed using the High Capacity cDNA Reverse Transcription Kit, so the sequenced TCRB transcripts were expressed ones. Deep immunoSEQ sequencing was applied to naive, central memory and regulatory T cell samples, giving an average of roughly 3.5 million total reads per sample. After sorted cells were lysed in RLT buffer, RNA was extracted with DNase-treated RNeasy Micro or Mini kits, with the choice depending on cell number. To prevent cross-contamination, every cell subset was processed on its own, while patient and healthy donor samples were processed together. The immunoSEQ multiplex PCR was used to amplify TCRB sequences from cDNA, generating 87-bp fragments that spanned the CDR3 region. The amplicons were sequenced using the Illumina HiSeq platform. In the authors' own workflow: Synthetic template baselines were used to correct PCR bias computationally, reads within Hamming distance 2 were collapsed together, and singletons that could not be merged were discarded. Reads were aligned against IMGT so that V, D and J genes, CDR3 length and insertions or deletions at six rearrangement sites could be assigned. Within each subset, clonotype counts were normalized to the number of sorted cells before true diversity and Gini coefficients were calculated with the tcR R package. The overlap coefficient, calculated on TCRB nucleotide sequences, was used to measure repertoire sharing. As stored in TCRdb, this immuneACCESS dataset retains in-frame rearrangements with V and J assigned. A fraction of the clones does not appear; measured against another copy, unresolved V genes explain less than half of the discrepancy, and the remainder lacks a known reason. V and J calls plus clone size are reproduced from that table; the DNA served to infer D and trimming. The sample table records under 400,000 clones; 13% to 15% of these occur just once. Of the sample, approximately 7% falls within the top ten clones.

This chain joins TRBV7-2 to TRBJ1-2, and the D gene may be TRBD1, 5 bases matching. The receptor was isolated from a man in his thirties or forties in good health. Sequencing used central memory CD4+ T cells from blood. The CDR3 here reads CASSLRGGDGYTF. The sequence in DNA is TGTGCCAGCAGCTTACGCGGGGGTGATGGCTACACCTTC.